The 5 T cell receptor beta chains below come from one sample, sequenced in a study of T cell repertoires in ileal Crohn's disease. Clones were read by immunoSEQ multiplex PCR, and TCRdb kept only the in-frame ones, dropping some. The sample gives several thousand clones, more than 65% of which show up once; nearly 3% is in the top ten. Sequencing used ileal tissue. The receptor set was obtained from an adult with Crohn's disease.

V and J are TRBV7-8 and TRBJ2-3; TRBD2 aligns across 7 bases. Looked up from germline, CDR1 is SGHVS and CDR2 is FQNEAQ. The trim removed 11 bases at V and 5 bases at J, leaving 10 bases unmatched. This CDR3 has 13 residues. The CDR3, as DNA: TGTGCCGCATCGGGGGGACCGGGAGATACGCAGTATTTT. Its protein product is CAASGGPGDTQYF.

A single count supports this clone. The V and J genes are TRBV5-1 and TRBJ2-2; D possibly corresponds to TRBD1 (6 bases). The CDR3 runs 13 residues. V lost 7 bases and J 0 bases, leaving 7 bases between the germline ends. Germline-derived CDR1 and CDR2 are SGHRS and YFSETQ. The CDR3 here is CASRDTNTGELFF. CDR3 in DNA: TGCGCCAGCCGGGACACGAACACCGGGGAGCTGTTTTTT.

The rearrangement uses TRBV6-1 and TRBJ2-6, with D maybe TRBD1 (5 bases). Deletions cut 6 bases from V and 2 bases from J, with 11 bases between. The CDR3 spans 15 residues. CDR1 and CDR2 from the germline V gene are MNHNS and SASEGT. CDR3 DNA: TGTGCCAGCAGACCAGGGTTAACTGGGGCCAACGTCCTGACTTTC. As protein: CASRPGLTGANVLTF.

In its sample, this clone was seen a few times. The chain combines TRBV4-3 with TRBJ2-7, with 7 bases identical to TRBD2. With V trimmed by 0 bases and J by 2 bases, 4 bases remained unmatched. This CDR3 contains 15 residues. Germline-derived CDR1 and CDR2 are LGHNA and YSLEER. CDR3 sequence (DNA): TGCGCCAGCAGCCAAGAAACTAGCGAAACCTACGAGCAGTACTTC. Translation gives CASSQETSETYEQYF.

This clone was seen a handful of times. The chain is built from TRBV15 and TRBJ2-7; possibly TRBD2 for D (6 bases). Trimming removed 0 bases from V and 5 bases from J, with 20 bases in between. CDR1 is LNHNV and CDR2 is YYDKDF in the germline V gene (reference sequence). CDR3 length equals 17 residues. CDR3 protein: CATSRDGRLSPFDEQYF. Here the CDR3 DNA reads TGTGCCACCAGCAGAGATGGGAGGCTTTCTCCCTTCGACGAGCAGTACTTC.